A selection of T cell receptor beta chains follows, all from one sample in a study of T cells in Graves' hyperthyroidism and ophthalmopathy. Using its own MiXCR run on the multiplex PCR reads, TCRdb lists one record per CDR3 protein. The table lists roughly 300,000 distinct CDR3 sequences, about 18% of them singletons. What was sequenced was blood. The receptor set was obtained from a woman between 50 and 59 years old with Graves' hyperthyroidism. CDR3s include the opening cysteine and the closing phenylalanine or tryptophan. D genes are given only for firm matches. Only part of the rows carry a size: once, few, many, or a class if the clone is expanded.

clone_size	v_call	d_call	j_call	cdr3_length	cdr3_aa	cdr3_nt
.	TRBV19	TRBD2	TRBJ2-1	13	CASSSVLAVEQFF	TGTGCCAGTAGTAGCGTCCTAGCGGTTGAGCAGTTCTTC
many	TRBV20-1	.	TRBJ2-5	15	CSARDNQGSGETQYF	TGCAGTGCTAGAGATAATCAGGGATCGGGGGAGACCCAGTACTTC
many	TRBV29-1	.	TRBJ1-1	14	CSVGADRTNTEAFF	TGCAGCGTTGGGGCGGACAGAACGAACACTGAAGCTTTCTTT
many	TRBV28	TRBD1	TRBJ2-1	14	CASSFRQGTDEQFF	TGTGCCAGCAGTTTTAGACAGGGTACCGATGAGCAGTTCTTC
.	TRBV20-1	TRBD1	TRBJ2-3	14	CSAVSGQSEDTQYF	TGCAGTGCGGTTTCGGGACAGTCGGAAGATACGCAGTATTTT
many	TRBV20-1	.	TRBJ2-5	14	CSARDQGLQETQYF	TGCAGTGCTAGAGATCAGGGGCTGCAAGAGACCCAGTACTTC
.	TRBV15	.	TRBJ2-4	19	CATSRVGVSGPLAKNIQYF	TGTGCCACCAGCAGAGTAGGGGTATCAGGACCACTAGCCAAAAACATTCAGTACTTC
.	TRBV9	TRBD2	TRBJ2-3	17	CASSVELPGLVTDTQYF	TGTGCCAGCAGCGTAGAGCTACCGGGACTAGTCACAGATACGCAGTATTTT
many	TRBV2	.	TRBJ2-5	16	CASSEALGPSLETQYF	TGTGCCAGCAGTGAAGCGCTTGGACCCAGCCTAGAGACCCAGTACTTC
many	TRBV6-2/TRBV6-3	.	TRBJ2-7	17	CASSYEKGTQEVFEQYF	TGTGCCAGCAGTTATGAAAAAGGGACCCAGGAGGTGTTCGAGCAGTACTTC
many	TRBV20-1	.	TRBJ2-3	17	CSARWGTAALSTDTQYF	TGCAGTGCTAGATGGGGCACAGCGGCCCTTAGCACAGATACGCAGTATTTT
many	TRBV7-9	.	TRBJ2-3	14	CASSFGSPPDTQYF	TGTGCCAGCAGCTTCGGCTCCCCTCCAGATACGCAGTATTTT
many	TRBV28	TRBD1	TRBJ2-2	18	CASSLWTGRDRGTGELFF	TGTGCCAGCAGTTTATGGACGGGGCGGGACAGGGGCACCGGGGAGCTGTTTTTT
many	TRBV12-3/TRBV12-4	TRBD2	TRBJ2-6	18	CASSFRLAARSGANVLTF	TGTGCCAGCAGTTTCAGACTAGCGGCTCGCTCTGGGGCCAACGTCCTGACTTTC
many	TRBV10-2	.	TRBJ1-4	14	CASIPRRGGEKLFF	TGCGCCAGCATACCACGGCGGGGGGGTGAAAAACTGTTTTTT
many	TRBV28	.	TRBJ2-2	15	CASSLQGFDTGELFF	TGTGCCAGCAGTTTGCAGGGTTTTGACACCGGGGAGCTGTTTTTT
.	TRBV5-8	TRBD2	TRBJ2-3	16	CASSLVAGGARDTQYF	TGTGCCAGCAGCTTGGTTGCGGGGGGCGCGAGAGATACGCAGTATTTT
few	TRBV19	TRBD1	TRBJ2-1	15	CASSIDTGVGMKQFF	TGTGCCAGTAGTATAGATACAGGGGTAGGAATGAAGCAGTTCTTC
.	TRBV20-1	.	TRBJ1-4	12	CSAIRDYEKLFF	TGCAGTGCCATAAGGGACTATGAAAAACTGTTTTTT
.	TRBV27	.	TRBJ2-1	14	CASSLSMGRNEQFF	TGTGCCAGCAGTTTAAGTATGGGGAGGAATGAGCAGTTCTTC
many	TRBV2	.	TRBJ2-1	12	CASTGAISEQFF	TGTGCCAGCACCGGGGCAATAAGTGAGCAGTTCTTC